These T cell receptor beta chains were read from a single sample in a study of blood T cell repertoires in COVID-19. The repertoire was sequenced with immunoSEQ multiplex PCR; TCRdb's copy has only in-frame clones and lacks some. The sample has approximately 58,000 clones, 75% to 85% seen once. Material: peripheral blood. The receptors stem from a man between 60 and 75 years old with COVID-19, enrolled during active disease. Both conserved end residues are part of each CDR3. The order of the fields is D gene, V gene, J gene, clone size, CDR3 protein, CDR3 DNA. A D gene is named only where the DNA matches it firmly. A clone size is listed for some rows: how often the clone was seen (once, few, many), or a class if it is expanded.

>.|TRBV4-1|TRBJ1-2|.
CASSQVPGSYYGYTF
TGCGCCAGCAGCCAAGTTCCGGGGAGTTATTATGGCTACACCTTC
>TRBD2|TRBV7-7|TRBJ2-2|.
CASSPGLDAGELFF
TGTGCTAGCAGCCCGGGACTAGATGCCGGGGAGCTGTTTTTT
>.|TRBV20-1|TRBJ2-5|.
CSASLREETQYF
TGCAGTGCTAGTCTTAGAGAGGAGACCCAGTACTTC
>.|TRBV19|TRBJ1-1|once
CASLGQTGGTEAFF
TGTGCCAGTTTGGGCCAGACGGGGGGCACTGAAGCTTTCTTT
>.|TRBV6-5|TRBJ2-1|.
CASSYRGSSYNEQFF
TGTGCCAGCAGTTACCGAGGAAGCTCCTACAATGAGCAGTTCTTC
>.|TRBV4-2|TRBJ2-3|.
CASSQGGPGNTDTQYF
TGTGCCAGCAGCCAAGGGGGCCCGGGTAACACAGATACGCAGTATTTT
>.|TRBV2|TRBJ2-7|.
CASTNTEASYEQYF
TGTGCCAGCACTAACACGGAGGCTAGCTACGAGCAGTACTTC
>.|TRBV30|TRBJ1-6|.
CAWSPGGSPLHF
TGTGCCTGGAGCCCTGGCGGGTCACCCCTCCACTTT
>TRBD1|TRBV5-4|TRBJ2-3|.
CASSLEGTGRTDTQYF
TGTGCCAGCAGCTTGGAGGGGACAGGACGCACAGATACGCAGTATTTT
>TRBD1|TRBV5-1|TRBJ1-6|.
CASSLVGQGHSPLHF
TGCGCCAGCAGCTTGGTGGGACAGGGGCATTCACCCCTCCACTTT
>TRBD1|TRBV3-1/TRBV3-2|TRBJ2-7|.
CASSSQGPDRGSRNEQYF
TGTGCCAGCAGCTCTCAAGGGCCGGACAGGGGAAGTAGGAACGAGCAGTACTTC
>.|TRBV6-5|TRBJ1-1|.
CASSYPTGTPNTEAFF
TGTGCCAGCAGTTACCCCACCGGGACACCGAACACTGAAGCTTTCTTT
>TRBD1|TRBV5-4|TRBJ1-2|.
CASTTGAGQGKSNYGYTF
TGTGCCAGCACCACGGGCGCGGGACAGGGGAAATCTAACTATGGCTACACCTTC
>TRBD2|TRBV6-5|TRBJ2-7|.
CACRGGLGSYEQYF
TGTGCCTGTCGCGGGGGACTAGGGAGCTACGAGCAGTACTTC
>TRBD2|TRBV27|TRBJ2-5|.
CASSPYYPSGNQETQYF
TGTGCCAGCAGTCCCTATTATCCTAGCGGAAACCAAGAGACCCAGTACTTC
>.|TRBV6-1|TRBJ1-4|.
CASSLSGGSDEKLFF
TGTGCCAGCAGTTTGTCCGGGGGATCGGATGAAAAACTGTTTTTT
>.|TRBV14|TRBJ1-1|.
CASSLAQGYTEAFF
TGTGCCAGCAGCCTTGCCCAGGGGTACACTGAAGCTTTCTTT
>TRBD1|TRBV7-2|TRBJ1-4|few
CASRTGWSAATNEKLFF
TGTGCCAGCAGGACAGGGTGGTCGGCGGCAACTAATGAAAAACTGTTTTTT
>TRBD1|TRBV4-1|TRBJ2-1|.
CASSHRDRNEQFF
TGCGCCAGCAGCCACCGGGACAGAAATGAGCAGTTCTTC
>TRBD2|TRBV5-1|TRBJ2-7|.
CASSLVAGGPYEQYF
TGCGCCAGCAGCTTGGTAGCGGGGGGGCCCTACGAGCAGTACTTC
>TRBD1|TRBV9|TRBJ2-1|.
CASSTGTAYNEQFF
TGTGCCAGCTCGACCGGGACAGCCTACAATGAGCAGTTCTTC
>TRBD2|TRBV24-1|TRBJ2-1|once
CATSSGLTSNEQFF
TGTGCCACCAGTTCGGGACTAACTTCCAATGAGCAGTTCTTC
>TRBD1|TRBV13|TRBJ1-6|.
CATRQGSPYNSPLHF
TGTGCCACCCGACAGGGGTCCCCCTATAATTCACCCCTCCACTTT
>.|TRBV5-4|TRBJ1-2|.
CASSQTPGTPWSYTF
TGTGCCAGCAGCCAGACTCCCGGGACTCCTTGGAGCTACACCTTC
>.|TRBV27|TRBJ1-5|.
CASSSTFREGNQPQHF
TGTGCCAGCAGTTCAACCTTCAGGGAGGGCAATCAGCCCCAGCATTTT
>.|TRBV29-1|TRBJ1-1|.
CSVNIQENTEAFF
TGCAGCGTTAATATTCAGGAGAACACTGAAGCTTTCTTT
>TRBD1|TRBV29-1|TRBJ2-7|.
CSARDRETYEQYF
TGCAGCGCCCGGGACAGGGAAACCTACGAGCAGTACTTC
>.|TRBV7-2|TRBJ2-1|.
CASSLAAGQNYNEQFF
TGTGCCAGCAGCTTAGCTGCGGGACAGAACTACAATGAGCAGTTCTTC
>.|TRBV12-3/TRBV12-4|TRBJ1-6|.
CASSLSGNSPLHF
TGTGCCAGCAGTTTATCGGGGAATTCACCCCTCCACTTT
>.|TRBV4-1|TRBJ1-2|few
CASSQGLIDRTANYGYTF
TGCGCCAGCAGCCAGGGCTTAATCGACAGGACCGCTAACTATGGCTACACCTTC
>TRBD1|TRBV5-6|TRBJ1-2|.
CASDDRGPNYGYTF
TGTGCCAGCGATGACAGGGGGCCGAACTATGGCTACACCTTC
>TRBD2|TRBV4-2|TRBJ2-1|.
CASSLSGSYRIDEQFF
TGTGCCAGCAGCCTCAGCGGGAGCTACCGGATCGATGAGCAGTTCTTC
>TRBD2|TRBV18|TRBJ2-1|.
CASSPPPAGAYNEQFF
TGTGCCAGCTCACCACCCCCCGCGGGAGCCTACAATGAGCAGTTCTTC
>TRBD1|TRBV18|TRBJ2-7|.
CASSPPFPGGFYEQYF
TGTGCCAGCTCACCACCGTTTCCAGGGGGCTTCTACGAGCAGTACTTC
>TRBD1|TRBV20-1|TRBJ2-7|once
CSASPGTGGLYEQYF
TGCAGTGCTAGTCCCGGGACAGGGGGTTTATACGAGCAGTACTTC
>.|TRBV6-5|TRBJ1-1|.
CASRGTVSTEAFF
TGTGCCAGCAGGGGCACGGTAAGCACTGAAGCTTTCTTT
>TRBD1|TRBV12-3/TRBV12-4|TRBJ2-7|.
CASSLGTGREQYF
TGTGCCAGCAGTTTAGGGACAGGGAGGGAGCAGTACTTC
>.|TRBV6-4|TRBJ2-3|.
CASSPDSATDTQYF
TGTGCCAGCAGTCCTGACAGTGCCACAGATACGCAGTATTTT
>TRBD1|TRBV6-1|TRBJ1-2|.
CASSEGTGPYYGYTF
TGTGCCAGCAGTGAAGGGACAGGGCCCTACTATGGCTACACCTTC